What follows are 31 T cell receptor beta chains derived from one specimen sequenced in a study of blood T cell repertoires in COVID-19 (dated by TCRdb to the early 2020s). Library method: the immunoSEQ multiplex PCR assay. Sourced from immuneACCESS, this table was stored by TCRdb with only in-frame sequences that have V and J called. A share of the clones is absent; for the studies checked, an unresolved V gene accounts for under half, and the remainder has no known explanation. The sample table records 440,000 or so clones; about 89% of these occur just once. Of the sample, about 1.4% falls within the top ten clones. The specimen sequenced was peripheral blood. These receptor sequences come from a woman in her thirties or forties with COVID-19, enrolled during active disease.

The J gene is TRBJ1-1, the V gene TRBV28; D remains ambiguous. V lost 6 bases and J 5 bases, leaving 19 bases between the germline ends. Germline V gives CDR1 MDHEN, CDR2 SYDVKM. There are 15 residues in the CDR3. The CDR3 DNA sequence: TGTGCCAGCAGCCCCGGCGGGTGGGAACAAACTGAAGCTTTCTTT. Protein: CASSPGGWEQTEAFF.

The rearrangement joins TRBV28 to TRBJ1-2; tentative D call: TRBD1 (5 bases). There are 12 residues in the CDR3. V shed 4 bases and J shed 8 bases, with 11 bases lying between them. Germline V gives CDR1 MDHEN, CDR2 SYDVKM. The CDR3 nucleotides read TGTGCCAGCAGTTACTTCAGGGAAGGCTACACCTTC. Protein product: CASSYFREGYTF.

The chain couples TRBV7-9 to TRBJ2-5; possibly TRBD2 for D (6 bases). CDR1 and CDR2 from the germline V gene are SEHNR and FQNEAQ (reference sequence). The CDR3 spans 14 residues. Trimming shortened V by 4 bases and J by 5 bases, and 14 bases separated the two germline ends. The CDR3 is CASSSALAYETQYF. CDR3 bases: TGTGCCAGCAGCTCAGCTCTAGCGTATGAGACCCAGTACTTC.

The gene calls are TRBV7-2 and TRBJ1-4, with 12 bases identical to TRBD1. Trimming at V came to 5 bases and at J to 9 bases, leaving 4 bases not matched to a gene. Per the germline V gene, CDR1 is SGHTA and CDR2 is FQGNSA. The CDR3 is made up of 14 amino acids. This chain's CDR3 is CASSPGTGGQKLFF. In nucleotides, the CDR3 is TGTGCCAGCAGCCCGGGGACAGGGGGCCAAAAACTGTTTTTT.

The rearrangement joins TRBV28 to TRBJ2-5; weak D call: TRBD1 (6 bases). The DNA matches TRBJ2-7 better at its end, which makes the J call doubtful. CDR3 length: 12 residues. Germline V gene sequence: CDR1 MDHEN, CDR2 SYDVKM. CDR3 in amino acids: CASRTQGYEQYF. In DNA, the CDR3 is TGTGCCAGCAGAACACAGGGTTACGAGCAGTACTTC.

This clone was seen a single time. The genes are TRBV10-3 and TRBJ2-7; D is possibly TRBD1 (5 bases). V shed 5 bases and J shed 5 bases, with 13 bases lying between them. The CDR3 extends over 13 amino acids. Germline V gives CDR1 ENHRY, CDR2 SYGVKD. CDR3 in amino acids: CAISPQDTNEQYF. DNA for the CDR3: TGTGCCATCAGTCCACAGGACACTAACGAGCAGTACTTC.

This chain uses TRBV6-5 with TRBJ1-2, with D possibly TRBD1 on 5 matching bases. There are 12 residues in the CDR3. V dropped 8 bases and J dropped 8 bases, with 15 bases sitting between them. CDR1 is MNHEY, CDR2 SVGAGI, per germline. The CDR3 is CASGPWGDGYTF. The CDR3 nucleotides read TGTGCCAGCGGCCCTTGGGGGGACGGCTACACCTTC.

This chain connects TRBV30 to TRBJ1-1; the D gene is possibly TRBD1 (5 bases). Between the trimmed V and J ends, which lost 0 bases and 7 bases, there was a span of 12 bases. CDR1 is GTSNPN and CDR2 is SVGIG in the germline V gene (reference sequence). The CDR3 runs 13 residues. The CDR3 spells CAWSVSWQGEAFF. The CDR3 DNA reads TGTGCCTGGAGTGTATCGTGGCAGGGTGAAGCTTTCTTT. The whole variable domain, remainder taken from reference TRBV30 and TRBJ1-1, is SQTIHQWPATLVQPVGSPLSLECTVEGTSNPNLYWYRQAAGRGLQLLFYSVGIGQISSEVPQNLSASRPQDRQFILSSKKLLLSDSGFYLCAWSVSWQGEAFFGQGTRLTVV.

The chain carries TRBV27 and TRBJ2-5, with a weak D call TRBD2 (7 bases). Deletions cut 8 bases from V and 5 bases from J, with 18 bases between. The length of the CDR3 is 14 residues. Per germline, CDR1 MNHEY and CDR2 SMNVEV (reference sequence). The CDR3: CASGSYRGGETQYF. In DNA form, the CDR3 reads TGTGCCAGCGGGTCGTATAGGGGGGGGGAGACCCAGTACTTC.

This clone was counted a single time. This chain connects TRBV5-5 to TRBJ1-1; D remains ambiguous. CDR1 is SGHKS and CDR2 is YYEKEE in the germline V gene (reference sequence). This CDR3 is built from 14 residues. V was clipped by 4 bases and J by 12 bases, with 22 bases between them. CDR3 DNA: TGTGCCAGCAGCCGAGGGCGGCTTCGATGGATGTCTTTCTTT. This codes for CASSRGRLRWMSFF.

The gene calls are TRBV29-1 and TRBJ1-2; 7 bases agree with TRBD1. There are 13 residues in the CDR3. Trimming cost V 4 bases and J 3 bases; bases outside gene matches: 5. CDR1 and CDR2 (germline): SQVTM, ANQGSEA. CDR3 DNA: TGCAGCGTTGGTAGACAGGGCCACTATGGCTACACCTTC. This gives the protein CSVGRQGHYGYTF.

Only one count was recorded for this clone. DNA for the CDR3: TGTGCCAGCAGCTTCTCAGGGGGGAACACTGAAGCTTTCTTT. It specifies CASSFSGGNTEAFF. The chain combines TRBV7-9 with TRBJ1-1, with TRBD1 identical over 7 bases. V trimming: 3 bases; J trimming: 1 base; junction bases outside the gene matches: 2. The CDR3 loop spans 14 amino acids. Per germline, CDR1 SEHNR and CDR2 FQNEAQ (reference sequence).

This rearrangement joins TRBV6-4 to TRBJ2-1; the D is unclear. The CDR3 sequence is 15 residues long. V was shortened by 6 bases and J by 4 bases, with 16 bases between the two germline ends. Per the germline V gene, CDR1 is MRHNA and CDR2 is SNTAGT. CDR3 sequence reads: CASSRLPFPYNEQFF. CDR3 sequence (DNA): TGTGCCAGCAGCCGACTCCCATTTCCTTACAATGAGCAGTTCTTC.

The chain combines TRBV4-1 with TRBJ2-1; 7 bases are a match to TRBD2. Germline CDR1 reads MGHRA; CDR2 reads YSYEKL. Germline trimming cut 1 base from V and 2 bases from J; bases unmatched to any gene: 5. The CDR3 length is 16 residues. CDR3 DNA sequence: TGCGCCAGCAGCCAAGGAACCCTAGCGGCCTACAATGAGCAGTTCTTC. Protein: CASSQGTLAAYNEQFF.

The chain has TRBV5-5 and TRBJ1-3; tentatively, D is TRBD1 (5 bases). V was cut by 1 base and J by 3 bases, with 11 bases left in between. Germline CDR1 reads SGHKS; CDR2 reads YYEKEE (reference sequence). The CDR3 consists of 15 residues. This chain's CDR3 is CASSLTGDVGNTIYF. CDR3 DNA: TGTGCCAGCAGCTTGACAGGAGACGTTGGAAACACCATATATTTT.

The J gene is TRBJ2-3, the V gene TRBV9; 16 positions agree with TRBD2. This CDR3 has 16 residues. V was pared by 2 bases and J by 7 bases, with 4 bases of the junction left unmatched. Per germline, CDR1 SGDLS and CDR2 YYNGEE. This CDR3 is CASSVGTSGGAYTQYF. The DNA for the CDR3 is TGTGCCAGCAGCGTGGGGACTAGCGGGGGGGCATATACGCAGTATTTT.

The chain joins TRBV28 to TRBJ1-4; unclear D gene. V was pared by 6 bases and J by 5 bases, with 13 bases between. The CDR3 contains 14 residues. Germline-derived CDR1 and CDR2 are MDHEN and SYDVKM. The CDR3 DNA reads TGTGCCAGCAGGGATCATGGAGGGAATGAAAAACTGTTTTTT. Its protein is CASRDHGGNEKLFF.

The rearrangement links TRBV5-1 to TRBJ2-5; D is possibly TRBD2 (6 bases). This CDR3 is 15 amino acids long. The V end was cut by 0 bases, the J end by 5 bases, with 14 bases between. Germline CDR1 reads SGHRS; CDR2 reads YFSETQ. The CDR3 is CASSLASGSGETQYF. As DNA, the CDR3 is TGCGCCAGCAGCTTGGCCTCGGGGAGCGGGGAGACCCAGTACTTC.

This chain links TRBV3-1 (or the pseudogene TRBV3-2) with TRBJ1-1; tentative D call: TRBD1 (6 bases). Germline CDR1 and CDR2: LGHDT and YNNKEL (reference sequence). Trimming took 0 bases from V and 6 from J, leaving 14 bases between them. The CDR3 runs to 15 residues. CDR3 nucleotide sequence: TGTGCCAGCAGCCAAGAAGGCAGGGGTTGGGCTGAAGCTTTCTTT. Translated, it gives CASSQEGRGWAEAFF.

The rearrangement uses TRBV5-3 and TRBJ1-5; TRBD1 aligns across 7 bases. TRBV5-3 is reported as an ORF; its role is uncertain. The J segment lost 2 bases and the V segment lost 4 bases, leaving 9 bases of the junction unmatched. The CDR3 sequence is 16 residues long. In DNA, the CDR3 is TGTGCCAGAAGCCCGGAGGGGGCGGTTGGCAATCAGCCCCAGCATTTT. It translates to CARSPEGAVGNQPQHF.

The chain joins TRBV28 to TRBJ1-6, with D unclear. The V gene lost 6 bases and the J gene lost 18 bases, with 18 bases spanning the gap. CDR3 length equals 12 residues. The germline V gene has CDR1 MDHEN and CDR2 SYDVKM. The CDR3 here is CASSPPRDQPHF. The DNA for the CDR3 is TGTGCCAGCAGCCCCCCACGGGATCAGCCCCACTTT.

The CDR3, as DNA: TGTGCCAGCAGTTCGGTCGACTATGGCTACACCTTC. It is translated as CASSSVDYGYTF. This chain connects TRBV28 to TRBJ1-2; D is unresolved. The V end lost 4 bases, the J end lost 3 bases, and 6 bases lay between the germline ends. The CDR3 runs to 12 residues. CDR1 and CDR2 from the germline V gene are MDHEN and SYDVKM.

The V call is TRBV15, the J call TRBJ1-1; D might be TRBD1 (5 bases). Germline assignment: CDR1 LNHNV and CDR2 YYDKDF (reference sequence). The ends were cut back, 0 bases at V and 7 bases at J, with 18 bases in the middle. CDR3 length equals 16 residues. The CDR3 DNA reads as TGTGCCACCAGCAGAGATCGGGACTTTCGTATAAGTGAAGCTTTCTTT. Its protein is CATSRDRDFRISEAFF.

DNA for the CDR3: TGTGCCGAGACTAGATTTGATACGCAGTATTTT. It yields the protein CAETRFDTQYF. The chain combines TRBV7-2 with TRBJ2-3, with D tentatively TRBD2 (6 bases). Germline V gene lookup returns CDR1 SGHTA and CDR2 FQGNSA. The CDR3 consists of 11 residues. The germline V and J ends were trimmed by 11 bases and 6 bases, with 12 bases remaining between them.

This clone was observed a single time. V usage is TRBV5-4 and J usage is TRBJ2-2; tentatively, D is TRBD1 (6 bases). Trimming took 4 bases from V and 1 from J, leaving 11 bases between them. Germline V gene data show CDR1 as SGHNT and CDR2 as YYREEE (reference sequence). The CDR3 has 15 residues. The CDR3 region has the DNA TGTGCCAGCAGCCACGGACAGCTGAACACCGGGGAGCTGTTTTTT. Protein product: CASSHGQLNTGELFF.

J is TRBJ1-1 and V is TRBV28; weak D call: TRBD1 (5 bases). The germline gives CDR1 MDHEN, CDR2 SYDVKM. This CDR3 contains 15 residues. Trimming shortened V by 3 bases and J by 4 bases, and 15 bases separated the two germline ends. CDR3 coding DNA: TGTGCCAGCAGTTTTGGGGGGGGGAGAGGCACTGAAGCTTTCTTT. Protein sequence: CASSFGGGRGTEAFF.

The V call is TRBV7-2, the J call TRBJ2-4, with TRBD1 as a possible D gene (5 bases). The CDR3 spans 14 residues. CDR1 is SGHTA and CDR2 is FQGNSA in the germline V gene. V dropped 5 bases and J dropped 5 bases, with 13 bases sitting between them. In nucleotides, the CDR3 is TGTGCCAGCAGCCTAGAGAGACAGCAAAACATTCAGTACTTC. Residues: CASSLERQQNIQYF. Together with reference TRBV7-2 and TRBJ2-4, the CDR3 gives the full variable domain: GAGVSQSPSNKVTEKGKDVELRCDPISGHTALYWYRQSLGQGLEFLIYFQGNSAPDKSGLPSDRFSAERTGGSVSTLTIQRTQQEDSAVYLCASSLERQQNIQYFGAGTRLSVL.

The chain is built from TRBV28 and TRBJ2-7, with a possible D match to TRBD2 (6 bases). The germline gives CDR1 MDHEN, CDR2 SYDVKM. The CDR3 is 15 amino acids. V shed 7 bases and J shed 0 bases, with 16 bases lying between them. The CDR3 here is CASKLNGGRSYEQYF. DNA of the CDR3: TGTGCCAGCAAACTTAACGGGGGACGCTCCTACGAGCAGTACTTC.

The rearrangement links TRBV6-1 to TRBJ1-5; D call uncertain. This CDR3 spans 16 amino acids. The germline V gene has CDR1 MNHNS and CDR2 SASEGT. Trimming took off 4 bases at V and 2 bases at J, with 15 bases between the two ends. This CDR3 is CASSVLPIVGNQPQHF. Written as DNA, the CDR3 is TGTGCCAGCAGTGTCTTGCCCATTGTAGGCAATCAGCCCCAGCATTTT.

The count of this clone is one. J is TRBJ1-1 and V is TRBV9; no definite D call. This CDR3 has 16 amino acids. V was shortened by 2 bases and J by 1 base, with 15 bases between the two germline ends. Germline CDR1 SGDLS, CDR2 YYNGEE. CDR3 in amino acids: CASSVGSPGANTEAFF. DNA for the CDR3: TGTGCCAGCAGCGTCGGATCACCGGGAGCGAACACTGAAGCTTTCTTT.

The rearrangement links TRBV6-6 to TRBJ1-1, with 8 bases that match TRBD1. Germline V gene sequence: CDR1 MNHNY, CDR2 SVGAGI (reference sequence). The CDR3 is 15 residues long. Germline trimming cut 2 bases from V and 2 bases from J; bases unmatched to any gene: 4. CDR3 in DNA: TGTGCCAGCAGTTACAAAGGACAGGGAAACACTGAAGCTTTCTTT. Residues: CASSYKGQGNTEAFF.